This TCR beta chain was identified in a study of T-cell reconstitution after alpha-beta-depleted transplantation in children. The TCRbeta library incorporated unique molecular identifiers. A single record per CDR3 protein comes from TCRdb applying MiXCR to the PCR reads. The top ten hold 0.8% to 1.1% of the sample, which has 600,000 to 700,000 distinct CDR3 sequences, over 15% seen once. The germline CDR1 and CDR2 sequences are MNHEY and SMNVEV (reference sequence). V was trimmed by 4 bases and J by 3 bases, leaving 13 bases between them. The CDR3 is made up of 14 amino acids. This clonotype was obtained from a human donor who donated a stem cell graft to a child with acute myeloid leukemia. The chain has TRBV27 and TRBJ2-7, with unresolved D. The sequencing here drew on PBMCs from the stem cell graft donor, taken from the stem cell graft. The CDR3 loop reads CASSSLTEYYEQYF. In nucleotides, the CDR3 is TGTGCCAGCAGTTCCTTGACGGAATACTACGAGCAGTACTTC.